These 29 T cell receptor beta chains were all obtained from the same sample, sequenced in a study of T cells in Graves' hyperthyroidism and ophthalmopathy. Amplification of TCR beta CDR3 regions used RNA as the template. HTBI primers were the set used in a first-round RT-PCR of the TCR CDR3. TCRdb analysed the multiplex PCR reads with MiXCR anew, one entry per CDR3 protein. This repertoire shows hundreds of thousands of distinct CDR3 sequences, around 15% found once; its top ten account for about a tenth. Source material: blood. These receptors were obtained from a young woman with Graves' hyperthyroidism.

This clonotype was observed many times. The chain recombines TRBV5-8 with TRBJ2-3, with D uncertain. The CDR3 extends over 17 amino acids. V dropped 6 bases and J dropped 0 bases, with 20 bases sitting between them. Germline V gene data show CDR1 as SGHTS and CDR2 as YDEGEE. For the CDR3, the DNA is TGTGCCAGCATCCTTCGCCGGACGTCCGCTAGCACAGATACGCAGTATTTT. Translation: CASILRRTSASTDTQYF.

This clonotype was detected many times. J is TRBJ2-7 and V is TRBV10-3; tentative D call: TRBD2 (6 bases). There are 16 residues in the CDR3. CDR1 is ENHRY and CDR2 is SYGVKD in the germline V gene. Deletions cut 6 bases from V and 6 bases from J, with 24 bases between. This CDR3 reads CAISELRPSDPSEQYF. CDR3 in DNA: TGTGCCATCAGCGAGCTGAGGCCTAGCGATCCCTCCGAGCAGTACTTC.

The chain links TRBV28 to TRBJ1-1; TRBD1 aligns across 7 bases. This CDR3 comprises 13 residues. Germline-derived CDR1 and CDR2 are MDHEN and SYDVKM. V was pared by 4 bases and J by 4 bases, with 3 bases of the junction left unmatched. The DNA of the CDR3 is TGTGCCAGCAGTTCAGGGGGGGCCACTGAAGCTTTCTTT. Amino acids: CASSSGGATEAFF.

This clonotype turned up a few times. This chain links TRBV27 with TRBJ2-7; 8 bases match TRBD2. Germline V gene sequence: CDR1 MNHEY, CDR2 SMNVEV (reference sequence). J was trimmed by 6 bases and V by 6 bases; bases with no gene match: 10. The CDR3 totals 14 residues. The CDR3 sequence: CASSPGGTLVEQYF. For the CDR3, the DNA is TGTGCCAGCAGCCCGGGAGGGACCCTCGTCGAGCAGTACTTC.

This clonotype has more than one count but fewer than ten. This may stem from a read error, because a much larger clone lies one nucleotide away. The V gene is TRBV5-8, the J gene TRBJ2-1; 10 bases agree with TRBD2. The CDR3 has 15 amino acids. The V gene end was trimmed by 4 bases and the J gene end by 2 bases; junction bases not matched to a gene: 3. Germline V gene lookup returns CDR1 SGHTS and CDR2 YDEGEE. CDR3 in DNA: TGTGCCAGCAGCCAGGGACTAGCGCCCTACAATGAGCAGTTCTTC. Translated: CASSQGLAPYNEQFF.

Ten or more counts support this clonotype. The V and J genes are TRBV20-1 and TRBJ2-2; D gene uncertain. The V end lost 3 bases, the J end lost 8 bases, and 10 bases lay between the germline ends. The CDR3 runs 12 residues. Germline values: CDR1 DFQATT, CDR2 SNEGSKA (reference sequence). CDR3 DNA: TGCAGTGCTAGGGTAGTTGGTGGGGAGCTGTTTTTT. Amino acids: CSARVVGGELFF.

This clonotype appeared many times. The chain joins TRBV3-1 to TRBJ2-7, with D possibly being TRBD2 (5 bases). The germline V gene encodes CDR1 LGHDT and CDR2 YNNKEL (reference sequence). The V end was cut by 0 bases, the J end by 1 base, with 13 bases between. The CDR3 contains 16 residues. CDR3 loop: CASSQDSPTGSYEQYF. As DNA, the CDR3 is TGTGCCAGCAGCCAAGATAGCCCAACGGGGTCCTACGAGCAGTACTTC.

This chain uses TRBV10-2 with TRBJ2-1; tentative D call: TRBD2 (5 bases). Germline CDR1 and CDR2: WSHSY and SAAADI. V lost 2 bases and J lost 7, with 12 bases in between. The CDR3 spans 14 residues. The CDR3 reads CASSEVLGPNEQFF. Here the CDR3 DNA reads TGCGCCAGCAGTGAGGTACTAGGGCCTAATGAGCAGTTCTTC.

This clonotype was recorded many times. The rearrangement uses TRBV20-1 and TRBJ2-1; 10 bases agree with TRBD2. Germline-derived CDR1 and CDR2 are DFQATT and SNEGSKA (reference sequence). This CDR3 region has 15 residues. The V gene end was trimmed by 4 bases and the J gene end by 4 bases; junction bases not matched to a gene: 7. The DNA for the CDR3 is TGCAGTGCTAAAGCTCTAGCGGGAGCGTACAATGAGCAGTTCTTC. The encoded protein is CSAKALAGAYNEQFF.

This clonotype appeared many times. This CDR3 is CASSYYAGVETQYF. The CDR3 region has the DNA TGTGCCAGCAGTTATTACGCAGGTGTAGAGACCCAGTACTTC. The chain couples TRBV6-1 to TRBJ2-5, with unresolved D. From germline, CDR1 is MNHNS and CDR2 SASEGT. CDR3 size: 14 residues. V was shortened by 5 bases and J by 4 bases, with 14 bases between the two germline ends.

This clonotype was seen ten or more times. CDR3 sequence (DNA): TGTGCCAGCAGTTACAGAAAGCCCACAGATACGCAGTATTTT. It codes for CASSYRKPTDTQYF. V and J are TRBV6-5 and TRBJ2-3; D is uncertain. The CDR3 extends over 14 amino acids. From germline, CDR1 is MNHEY and CDR2 SVGAGI. With 2 bases removed from V and 2 bases from J, the gap between germline ends came to 8 bases.

This clonotype has just a few counts. V gene TRBV20-1 combines with J gene TRBJ2-2; 9 bases map to TRBD2. Trimming at V came to 6 bases and at J to 8 bases, leaving 16 bases not matched to a gene. The CDR3 loop spans 16 amino acids. Looked up from germline, CDR1 is DFQATT and CDR2 is SNEGSKA (reference sequence). CDR3 sequence reads: CSAAGQASGNRGELFF. DNA for the CDR3: TGCAGTGCCGCAGGCCAGGCTAGCGGGAACCGAGGGGAGCTGTTTTTT.

This clonotype was observed many times. V and J are TRBV30 and TRBJ1-1, with D unclear. V dropped 0 bases and J dropped 10 bases, with 15 bases sitting between them. Germline values: CDR1 GTSNPN, CDR2 SVGIG (reference sequence). The CDR3 sequence is 13 residues long. CDR3 protein: CAWSVSPTFGAFF. The CDR3 DNA reads as TGTGCCTGGAGTGTATCGCCGACGTTTGGAGCTTTCTTT. Combining the CDR3 with reference TRBV30 and TRBJ1-1 gives the whole variable domain SQTIHQWPATLVQPVGSPLSLECTVEGTSNPNLYWYRQAAGRGLQLLFYSVGIGQISSEVPQNLSASRPQDRQFILSSKKLLLSDSGFYLCAWSVSPTFGAFFGQGTRLTVV.

A note on this clonotype: This likely comes from a read error, as the CDR3 has no conserved phenylalanine or tryptophan at its end. The genes are TRBV20-1 and TRBJ2-7, with 9 positions matching TRBD2. The V gene end was trimmed by 3 bases and the J gene end by 9 bases; junction bases not matched to a gene: 9. The CDR3 runs 13 residues. Per germline, CDR1 DFQATT and CDR2 SNEGSKA (reference sequence). CDR3 amino acids: CSASDSGTSTQYL. CDR3 in DNA: TGCAGTGCTAGCGACTCCGGGACTAGCACGCAGTACCTC.

This clonotype was counted at least ten times. The chain carries TRBV7-2 and TRBJ2-4; 11 bases align to TRBD2. Trimming cost V 4 bases and J 10 bases; bases outside gene matches: 15. Germline CDR1 is SGHTA and CDR2 is FQGNSA. This CDR3 region has 17 residues. CDR3: CASSSTQTSGMGGIQYF. For the CDR3, the DNA is TGTGCCAGCAGCTCCACCCAGACTAGCGGGATGGGAGGGATTCAGTACTTC.

This sequence joins TRBV13 and TRBJ1-5; unclear D gene. This CDR3 contains 19 residues. V was pared by 0 bases and J by 0 bases, with 18 bases between. Germline V gene data show CDR1 as PRHDT and CDR2 as FYEKMQ (reference sequence). This CDR3 reads CASSLGRRSRLNSNQPQHF. In DNA, the CDR3 is TGTGCCAGCAGCTTAGGGAGAAGGAGTAGACTAAATAGCAATCAGCCCCAGCATTTT.

This clonotype was picked up many times. The CDR3: CATSDTPRGGGNQPQHF. In nucleotides, the CDR3 is TGTGCCACCAGTGATACCCCGCGCGGGGGGGGAAATCAGCCCCAGCATTTT. This rearrangement joins TRBV24-1 to TRBJ1-5, with D possibly being TRBD1 (5 bases). The CDR3 loop spans 17 amino acids. Trimming stripped 3 bases from V and 4 bases from J, with 18 bases between. Per germline, CDR1 KGHDR and CDR2 SFDVKD.

This clonotype appeared many times. V usage is TRBV28 and J usage is TRBJ1-5; D is unclear. The CDR3 has 15 residues. V lost 5 bases to trimming and J lost 4 bases, with 15 bases between them. Germline CDR1 reads MDHEN; CDR2 reads SYDVKM. As DNA, the CDR3 is TGTGCCAGCAGTCCAACACAGTTGACGAATCAGCCCCAGCATTTT. It yields the protein CASSPTQLTNQPQHF.

The CDR3: CASSVGGGANTGELFF. CDR3 coding DNA: TGTGCCAGCAGCGTAGGCGGCGGAGCGAACACCGGGGAGCTGTTTTTT. The V call is TRBV9, the J call TRBJ2-2; D gene uncertain. V lost 0 bases, J lost 0 bases, and 9 bases lay in between. Germline CDR1 and CDR2: SGDLS and YYNGEE. The CDR3 length is 16 residues.

The V gene is TRBV29-1, the J gene TRBJ2-7, with 9 positions matching TRBD1. The germline gives CDR1 SQVTM, CDR2 ANQGSEA. The CDR3 loop spans 13 amino acids. V dropped 8 bases and J dropped 3; count of bases not matched to a gene: 8. The CDR3 DNA is TGCAGCATAAGGACAGGGGCGGACTACGAGCAGTACTTC. This sequence encodes CSIRTGADYEQYF.

This clonotype has a handful of counts. The chain couples TRBV28 to TRBJ1-5; 7 positions match TRBD1. Trimming removed 2 bases from V and 0 bases from J; junction bases left unmatched: 22. Looked up from germline, CDR1 is MDHEN and CDR2 is SYDVKM. The CDR3 consists of 22 residues. This chain's CDR3 is CASSLGESWGTARGYSNQPQHF. The CDR3 region has the DNA TGTGCCAGCAGTTTAGGCGAATCGTGGGGGACAGCCCGAGGGTATAGCAATCAGCCCCAGCATTTT.

This clonotype showed up many times. This chain links TRBV30 with TRBJ1-1; weak D call: TRBD1 (5 bases). V was cut by 6 bases and J by 5 bases, with 13 bases left in between. This CDR3 is built from 12 residues. CDR1 GTSNPN and CDR2 SVGIG come from the germline V gene (reference sequence). CDR3 region: CACMRGETEAFF. The CDR3 coding sequence is TGTGCCTGTATGCGAGGGGAGACTGAAGCTTTCTTT.

This clonotype was seen many times. The chain links TRBV6-2 or TRBV6-3 to TRBJ1-3, with D perhaps TRBD1 (6 bases). Trimming pared 5 bases from V and 0 bases from J, leaving 17 bases between. In germline, CDR1 is MNHEY, CDR2 SVGEGT. The CDR3 contains 17 residues. Here the CDR3 DNA reads TGTGCCAGCAGTCCACTCGACAGGATCGGCTCTGGAAACACCATATATTTT. Its translation is CASSPLDRIGSGNTIYF.

This clonotype was recorded a few times. V usage is TRBV10-1 and J usage is TRBJ1-5; 8 nucleotides align to TRBD1. CDR3 length: 15 amino acids. Germline CDR1 and CDR2: WNHNN and SYGVQD (reference sequence). The CDR3 loop is CARDRDRRLSWPQHF. In DNA, the CDR3 is TGCGCAAGAGACCGGGACAGGAGACTGAGCTGGCCCCAGCATTTT.

This clonotype was found many times. This rearrangement joins TRBV7-9 to TRBJ1-2, with TRBD1 matching over 7 bases. J lost 1 base, V lost 8 bases, and 10 bases had no gene match. Germline values: CDR1 SEHNR, CDR2 FQNEAQ (reference sequence). This CDR3 spans 15 amino acids. The CDR3 here is CASDSGQELNYGYTF. The CDR3 DNA follows: TGTGCCAGCGACTCAGGACAGGAGCTTAACTATGGCTACACCTTC. The full variable domain, its missing parts supplied by reference TRBV7-9 and TRBJ1-2, is DTGVSQNPRHKITKRGQNVTFRCDPISEHNRLYWYRQTLGQGPEFLTYFQNEAQLEKSRLLSDRFSAERPKGSFSTLEIQRTEQGDSAMYLCASDSGQELNYGYTFGSGTRLTVV.

The V call is TRBV15, the J call TRBJ2-5, with a possible D match to TRBD2 (6 bases). This CDR3 is built from 15 residues. V lost 4 bases to trimming and J lost 4 bases, with 16 bases between them. Germline CDR1 LNHNV, CDR2 YYDKDF (reference sequence). The CDR3 reads CATSNGGTGVETQYF. In DNA, the CDR3 is TGTGCCACCAGCAACGGAGGGACTGGTGTAGAGACCCAGTACTTC.

There are a few counts of this clonotype. The V and J genes are TRBV30 and TRBJ1-2; D gene ambiguous. V lost 0 bases and J 8 bases, leaving 7 bases between the germline ends. The CDR3 spans 11 residues. Germline values: CDR1 GTSNPN, CDR2 SVGIG (reference sequence). The CDR3 spells CAWSVQHGYTF. The CDR3 region has the DNA TGTGCCTGGAGTGTACAACACGGCTACACCTTC. Based on the CDR3 plus reference TRBV30 and TRBJ1-2, the full variable domain is SQTIHQWPATLVQPVGSPLSLECTVEGTSNPNLYWYRQAAGRGLQLLFYSVGIGQISSEVPQNLSASRPQDRQFILSSKKLLLSDSGFYLCAWSVQHGYTFGSGTRLTVV.

The chain employs TRBV20-1 and TRBJ1-3; D is unresolved. With 4 bases removed from V and 0 bases from J, the gap between germline ends came to 10 bases. CDR3 size: 14 residues. Germline V lookup: CDR1 DFQATT, CDR2 SNEGSKA (reference sequence). As DNA, the CDR3 is TGCAGTGCTACCAGGCTAGGCTCTGGAAACACCATATATTTT. This sequence encodes CSATRLGSGNTIYF.

Many counts were recorded for this clonotype. The V gene is TRBV10-3, the J gene TRBJ2-4; weak D call: TRBD2 (5 bases). Per germline, CDR1 ENHRY and CDR2 SYGVKD. V was shortened by 2 bases and J by 1 base, with 12 bases between the two germline ends. The CDR3 totals 16 residues. CDR3 loop: CAISERQREAKNIQYF. CDR3 in DNA: TGTGCCATCAGTGAGCGCCAAAGGGAGGCCAAAAACATTCAGTACTTC.